This T cell receptor beta chain was documented in a study of blood T cell repertoires in COVID-19. Study-level background: COVID-19 samples collected from the United States, Italy and Spain covered acute and convalescent phases.

Using immunoSEQ multiplex PCR, the repertoire was profiled, and TCRdb retains in-frame clones only, with some absent. This sample has fewer than 400,000 clones, with approximately 85% found just once. The V gene end was trimmed by 2 bases and the J gene end by 4 bases; junction bases not matched to a gene: 4. Germline loops: CDR1 KGHSH, CDR2 LQKENI. The CDR3 contains 15 residues. Donors were grouped by their self-reported clinical history. Cohort 3 donors counted as recovered after two negative PCRs, clearance, or resolved symptoms. The receptor was derived from a man younger than 45 who had recovered from COVID-19. The chain joins TRBV18 to TRBJ2-2; TRBD2 aligns across 7 bases. The sequenced material came from PBMCs or T cells enriched from blood (not recorded which). The DNA for the CDR3 is TGTGCCAGCTCACCAAGCGGGGAGGTCACCGGGGAGCTGTTTTTT. Residues: CASSPSGEVTGELFF.